Presented here are 30 T cell receptor beta chains from one specimen sequenced in a study of post-analysis software for immune sequencing data. For these TCRs, the target antigens are not known. The library was made from cDNA and included unique molecular identifiers. From the PCR reads, TCRdb called clonotypes with MiXCR, one entry per CDR3 protein. The repertoire has hundreds of thousands of distinct CDR3 sequences, about 38% of them found once; the top ten carry roughly 4.8%. Regarding the study as a whole: Controls had lower frequencies than patients of 4 or 5 TRBV segments, which included TRBV5-6, TRBV5-1 and TRBV20-1.

Sample: blood. The receptors originated from a girl between 10 and 17 years old with multiple sclerosis.

This chain joins TRBV29-1 and TRBJ1-6; tentative D call: TRBD1 (5 bases). This CDR3 has 13 residues. Per the germline V gene, CDR1 is SQVTM and CDR2 is ANQGSEA. V dropped 7 bases and J dropped 6 bases, with 13 bases sitting between them. The DNA for the CDR3 is TGCAGCGCAACCCAAGGGGTTAATTCACCCCTCCACTTT. It is translated as CSATQGVNSPLHF.

Turning to this clonotype: A much larger clone differs from this one at a single base, so this may be a read error. This chain connects TRBV29-1 to TRBJ1-2, with D perhaps TRBD1 (6 bases). CDR1 is SQVTM, CDR2 ANQGSEA, per germline. Trimming took off 2 bases at V and 6 bases at J, with 22 bases between the two ends. The CDR3 is 16 residues long. In DNA, the CDR3 is TGCAGCGTTGAACCCGGGGGCAGTTTGGGCTGGAATGGCTACACCTTC. Protein product: CSVEPGGSLGWNGYTF.

As concerns this clonotype: A much bigger clone sits one base away, suggesting this may be a read error. V gene TRBV15 combines with J gene TRBJ2-1; the match to TRBD2 covers 8 bases. Germline V gives CDR1 LNHNV, CDR2 YYDKDF (reference sequence). The CDR3 contains 15 residues. With 3 bases clipped from V and 8 bases from J, the junction kept 9 bases outside the gene matches. This chain's CDR3 is CATSSPGGVGDEQFF. CDR3 nucleotide sequence: TGTGCCACCAGCAGTCCCGGGGGGGTTGGGGATGAGCAGTTCTTC.

J is TRBJ2-2 and V is TRBV4-1, with TRBD1 matching 7 bases. The V gene's germline CDR1 is MGHRA and CDR2 YSYEKL. V dropped 1 base and J dropped 7; count of bases not matched to a gene: 9. This CDR3 comprises 16 residues. CDR3 amino acids: CASSQAGAGGDGELFF. The CDR3 coding sequence is TGCGCCAGCAGCCAAGCCGGAGCAGGGGGTGACGGGGAGCTGTTTTTT.

V is TRBV20-1 and J is TRBJ1-1; D unclear. Germline assignment: CDR1 DFQATT and CDR2 SNEGSKA (reference sequence). The CDR3 sequence is 10 residues long. V lost 6 bases and J lost 11, with 13 bases in between. CDR3 nucleotide sequence: TGCAGTGCCGTGGACCGGCGGGCTTTCTTT. Its translation is CSAVDRRAFF.

The chain combines TRBV4-3 with TRBJ2-2, with 7 bases identical to TRBD1. Germline CDR1 LGHNA, CDR2 YSLEER. CDR3 length: 15 amino acids. With 4 bases clipped from V and 4 bases from J, the junction kept 6 bases outside the gene matches. The CDR3 is CASSPQGVGTGELFF. CDR3 in DNA: TGCGCCAGCAGCCCTCAGGGGGTGGGCACCGGGGAGCTGTTTTTT.

This clonotype occurred a few times. This chain joins TRBV20-1 and TRBJ1-3, with D unclear. Germline CDR1 reads DFQATT; CDR2 reads SNEGSKA (reference sequence). The CDR3 is made up of 14 amino acids. V lost 3 bases to trimming and J lost 4 bases, with 13 bases between them. CDR3 loop: CSASEAARGNTIYF. The CDR3 DNA sequence: TGCAGTGCTAGTGAGGCGGCTCGAGGAAACACCATATATTTT.

This rearrangement joins TRBV27 to TRBJ2-1; the D gene is possibly TRBD2 (6 bases). The V gene lost 5 bases and the J gene lost 5 bases, with 25 bases spanning the gap. The CDR3 has 18 amino acids. The germline gives CDR1 MNHEY, CDR2 SMNVEV (reference sequence). The CDR3 sequence: CASSVTSGSLILNNEQFF. CDR3 DNA: TGTGCCAGCAGTGTGACATCCGGGAGCCTGATACTTAACAATGAGCAGTTCTTC.

This clonotype was counted ten times or more. V gene TRBV7-3 combines with J gene TRBJ2-3; tentative D call: TRBD2 (5 bases). Germline values: CDR1 SGHTA, CDR2 FQGTGA. CDR3 length equals 15 residues. Trimming left V 0 bases short and J 4 bases short, with 11 bases between. The CDR3 protein is CASSLTGGPPDTQYF. The CDR3 nucleotides are TGTGCCAGCAGCTTAACGGGCGGGCCCCCAGATACGCAGTATTTT. Combining the CDR3 with reference TRBV7-3 and TRBJ2-3 gives the whole variable domain GAGVSQTPSNKVTEKGKYVELRCDPISGHTALYWYRQSLGQGPEFLIYFQGTGAADDSGLPNDRFFAVRPEGSVSTLKIQRTERGDSAVYLCASSLTGGPPDTQYFGPGTRLTVL.

This clonotype was counted a few times. This may be a read error: a much more frequent sequence differs by one nucleotide. This chain connects TRBV7-2 to TRBJ2-5; 7 bases match TRBD2. J gave up 3 bases and V 5 bases, and 12 bases lay outside the gene matches. Germline V CDR1 and CDR2: SGHTA, FQGNSA. This CDR3 is 16 amino acids long. CDR3 amino acids: CASSLGTNGSKETQYF. CDR3 DNA sequence: TGTGCCAGCAGCCTCGGGACTAACGGTTCAAAAGAGACCCAGTACTTC.

In this sample, this clonotype turned up a few times. The chain recombines TRBV5-1 with TRBJ2-5; D is unclear. CDR3 length: 13 residues. V was clipped by 2 bases and J by 1 base, with 6 bases between them. Germline loops: CDR1 SGHRS, CDR2 YFSETQ. The CDR3 sequence: CASSFLPQETQYF. Here the CDR3 DNA reads TGCGCCAGCAGCTTTTTACCCCAAGAGACCCAGTACTTC.

With regard to this clonotype: A much larger clone lies a single base off, so this may be a read error. V gene TRBV9 combines with J gene TRBJ2-7; the D gene is possibly TRBD1 (5 bases). The DNA end is more similar to TRBJ2-4, so the J call may be wrong. Germline values: CDR1 SGDLS, CDR2 YYNGEE. CDR3 length: 14 amino acids. CDR3 residues: CASSGGQASDIQYF. CDR3 in DNA: TGTGCCAGCAGCGGAGGACAAGCGTCGGACATTCAGTACTTC.

This clonotype was seen at least ten times. The genes are TRBV7-9 and TRBJ2-7; D might be TRBD1 (6 bases). The CDR3 has 13 residues. Trimming removed 1 base at V and 4 bases at J, with 8 bases between. Germline V lookup: CDR1 SEHNR, CDR2 FQNEAQ (reference sequence). The DNA for the CDR3 is TGTGCCAGCAGCTTAGGGGGGCAGTACGAGCAGTACTTC. Its protein product is CASSLGGQYEQYF.

CDR3 region: CAISEGREDGYTF. CDR3 DNA sequence: TGTGCCATCAGTGAAGGGAGGGAAGATGGCTACACCTTC. This chain connects TRBV10-3 to TRBJ1-2; D not resolved. The CDR3 has 13 amino acids. V was pared by 3 bases and J by 6 bases, with 11 bases between. The germline V gene encodes CDR1 ENHRY and CDR2 SYGVKD.

This clonotype has a count of ten or more. The genes are TRBV14 and TRBJ1-4; 9 bases line up with TRBD1. The trim removed 4 bases at V and 12 bases at J, leaving 12 bases unmatched. The CDR3 is 15 residues long. Germline V lookup: CDR1 SGHDN, CDR2 FVKESK. The CDR3 coding sequence is TGTGCCAGCAGCCGAACCGGGACAGGGATGTTCGAACTGTTTTTT. Translating gives CASSRTGTGMFELFF. The whole variable domain, remainder taken from reference TRBV14 and TRBJ1-4, is EAGVTQFPSHSVIEKGQTVTLRCDPISGHDNLYWYRRVMGKEIKFLLHFVKESKQDESGMPNNRFLAERTGGTYSTLKVQPAELEDSGVYFCASSRTGTGMFELFFGSGTQLSVL.

The sample holds many counts of this clonotype. This chain joins TRBV5-6 and TRBJ2-5, with no clear D. The CDR3 covers 14 residues. Germline V CDR1 and CDR2: SGHDT, YYEEEE. The ends were cut back, 1 base at V and 3 bases at J, with 10 bases in the middle. The CDR3 spells CASSLSSVKETQYF. The DNA of the CDR3 is TGTGCCAGCAGCTTGAGCAGCGTCAAAGAGACCCAGTACTTC.

Note on this clonotype: This may stem from a read error, because a much larger clone lies one nucleotide away. The chain has TRBV27 and TRBJ2-1; the D gene is possibly TRBD1 (6 bases). Germline V gene sequence: CDR1 MNHEY, CDR2 SMNVEV (reference sequence). The CDR3 consists of 14 residues. The DNA of the CDR3 is TGTGCCAGCAGACGGCAGGGGATGGGCAATGAGCAGTTGTTC. Its translation: CASRRQGMGNEQLF.

V is TRBV5-1 and J is TRBJ2-5, with unresolved D. This CDR3 region has 13 residues. Per the germline V gene, CDR1 is SGHRS and CDR2 is YFSETQ. V shed 5 bases and J shed 11 bases, with 19 bases lying between them. The CDR3, as DNA: TGCGCCAGCAGGGAGCTAGTGGAAGAGGAGCAGTACTTC. This encodes CASRELVEEEQYF.

This clonotype was seen more than once but under ten times. The chain is built from TRBV11-2 and TRBJ2-1, with 8 bases fitting TRBD2. The J call is uncertain, as TRBJ2-7 better fits the DNA end. CDR3 length equals 16 residues. CDR1 and CDR2 (germline): SGHAT, FQNNGV. CDR3 region: CASSLDGGGSYNEQYF. DNA of the CDR3: TGTGCCAGCAGCTTAGACGGGGGGGGCTCCTACAATGAGCAGTACTTC.

The V call is TRBV15, the J call TRBJ1-1, with TRBD1 identical over 7 bases. Per germline, CDR1 LNHNV and CDR2 YYDKDF (reference sequence). The V segment lost 1 base and the J segment 8 bases; nucleotides outside the gene matches: 13. The length of the CDR3 is 16 residues. CDR3: CATSRVKTGPLGEAFF. The DNA for the CDR3 is TGTGCCACCAGCAGAGTAAAGACAGGGCCTCTCGGGGAAGCTTTCTTT.

This clonotype was seen repeatedly, ten times or more. This chain joins TRBV7-2 and TRBJ1-2; D is perhaps TRBD1 (6 bases). This CDR3 is 13 amino acids long. Germline V gene data show CDR1 as SGHTA and CDR2 as FQGNSA. The germline V and J ends were trimmed by 3 bases and 9 bases, with 14 bases remaining between them. This CDR3 reads CASSFGRQDSYTF. CDR3 DNA sequence: TGTGCCAGCAGCTTCGGAAGACAGGACAGCTACACCTTC.

V is TRBV24-1 and J is TRBJ2-5; no clear D. This CDR3 has 14 residues. Germline lookup yields CDR1 KGHDR and CDR2 SFDVKD. The V end was cut by 8 bases, the J end by 1 base, with 13 bases between. CDR3 in DNA: TGTGCCACCACCCAAGGGCGGAGCCAAGAGACCCAGTACTTC. It translates to CATTQGRSQETQYF.

This clonotype was seen a few times. Given a much more abundant clone one base away, this may be a read error. The CDR3 protein is CSARGRPTWGDTQYF. CDR3 coding DNA: TGCAGTGCCCGAGGGCGCCCGACCTGGGGAGATACGCAGTATTTT. V and J are TRBV20-1 and TRBJ2-3; tentatively, D is TRBD2 (5 bases). Germline CDR1 DFQATT, CDR2 SNEGSKA (reference sequence). The CDR3 sequence is 15 residues long. The V gene lost 6 bases and the J gene lost 5 bases, with 21 bases spanning the gap.

The chain joins TRBV5-1 to TRBJ1-2; D is ambiguous. Germline V CDR1 and CDR2: SGHRS, YFSETQ. V was shortened by 2 bases and J by 2 bases, with 10 bases between the two germline ends. This CDR3 region has 14 residues. The CDR3 DNA reads TGCGCCAGCAGCTTATTCACGGAGAACTATGGCTACACCTTC. It translates to CASSLFTENYGYTF.

The chain recombines TRBV18 with TRBJ1-5; TRBD1 aligns across 9 bases. The CDR3 contains 18 residues. CDR1 is KGHSH, CDR2 LQKENI, per germline. With 3 bases clipped from V and 0 bases from J, the junction kept 9 bases outside the gene matches. The CDR3 DNA reads as TGTGCCAGCTCACCGCAGACAGGGGGGGGGGCTAGCAATCAGCCCCAGCATTTT. It codes for CASSPQTGGGASNQPQHF.

A remark on this clonotype: The junction does not match germline at one end; this may be a read error. This sequence joins TRBV11-2 and TRBJ2-6; 8 bases align to TRBD2. The CDR3 sequence is 15 residues long. Germline V gene sequence: CDR1 SGHAT, CDR2 FQNNGV. Here the CDR3 DNA reads TGTGCCAGCAGCTTAGGGGGTAGCGGGGCCAACGTCCGGACTTTC. Translation: CASSLGGSGANVRTF. The full variable domain, in which reference TRBV11-2 and TRBJ2-6 provide the parts outside the CDR3, is EAGVAQSPRYKIIEKRQSVAFWCNPISGHATLYWYQQILGQGPKLLIQFQNNGVVDDSQLPKDRFSAERLKGVDSTLKIQPAKLEDSAVYLCASSLGGSGANVRTFGAGSRLTVL.

Only a few counts were recorded for this clonotype. Since a much larger clone is just one base distant, this may be a read error. The CDR3 loop reads CNHSALFDGYTF. DNA of the CDR3: TGCAACCACTCAGCTCTGTTTGATGGCTACACCTTC. The rearrangement joins TRBV29-1 to TRBJ1-2; D gene unclear. Germline V gene lookup returns CDR1 SQVTM and CDR2 ANQGSEA. CDR3 size: 12 residues.

This chain uses TRBV7-2 with TRBJ2-7; possible D gene TRBD2, 7 bases. Gene TRBJ2-5 matches the end of the DNA better, so the J call may be wrong. The CDR3 runs 14 residues. Germline V gene sequence: CDR1 SGHTA, CDR2 FQGNSA. CDR3 protein: CASSFAGARETQYF. The CDR3 DNA reads as TGTGCCAGCAGCTTTGCGGGGGCGCGGGAGACCCAGTACTTC.

At least ten counts were recorded for this clonotype. V gene TRBV6-1 combines with J gene TRBJ2-7, with 7 positions matching TRBD1. The junction had 4 bases not matched to a gene; V was cut back by 4 bases and J by 7 bases. The CDR3 consists of 12 residues. Germline assignment: CDR1 MNHNS and CDR2 SASEGT. The CDR3 nucleotides are TGTGCCAGCAGTGGACAGGGTCGAGAGCAGTACTTC. Translating it yields CASSGQGREQYF.

This clonotype was seen a few times. The chain combines TRBV20-1 with TRBJ2-2; 9 bases align to TRBD2. With 3 bases clipped from V and 4 bases from J, the junction kept 9 bases outside the gene matches. Germline V gene sequence: CDR1 DFQATT, CDR2 SNEGSKA (reference sequence). This CDR3 contains 16 residues. CDR3 amino acids: CSASYQRGAITGELFF. The CDR3, as DNA: TGCAGTGCTAGTTACCAGCGGGGGGCGATCACCGGGGAGCTGTTTTTT.